What follows are 20 T cell receptor beta chains derived from one specimen sequenced in a study of cytomegalovirus exposure and HLA in healthy donors. PCR used 60 Vbeta primers and 13 Jbeta primers. This table comes from immunoSEQ multiplex PCR, and its TCRdb copy is limited to in-frame clones, with some not included. In the table there are some 180,000 clones, about nine tenths of which are singletons. Sequencing was done on a sample of PBMCs. The receptors were gathered from a boy aged 2 to 9 in good health and CMV-seronegative.

In this sample, this clone turned up once. This chain connects TRBV5-4 to TRBJ2-3; a possible D gene is TRBD2 (6 bases). The CDR3 is 11 amino acids. In germline, CDR1 is SGHNT, CDR2 YYREEE (reference sequence). The V end was cut by 5 bases, the J end by 10 bases, with 11 bases between. The CDR3 bases are TGTGCCAGCAGGGACGGGGACTCGCAGTATTTT. Protein: CASRDGDSQYF.

V usage is TRBV2 and J usage is TRBJ1-1; weak D call: TRBD1 (5 bases). From germline, CDR1 is SNHLY and CDR2 FYNNEI. Trimming shortened V by 5 bases and J by 1 base, and 8 bases separated the two germline ends. The CDR3 extends over 13 amino acids. The CDR3 protein is CASSSTGNTEAFF. For the CDR3, the DNA is TGTGCCAGCAGTTCTACAGGGAACACTGAAGCTTTCTTT. Supplemented by reference TRBV2 and TRBJ1-1, the full variable domain reads EPEVTQTPSHQVTQMGQEVILRCVPISNHLYFYWYRQILGQKVEFLVSFYNNEISEKSEIFDDQFSVERPDGSNFTLKIRSTKLEDSAMYFCASSSTGNTEAFFGQGTRLTVV.

The chain links TRBV15 to TRBJ2-7; 7 positions match TRBD1. The germline gives CDR1 LNHNV, CDR2 YYDKDF (reference sequence). J lost 0 bases, V lost 6 bases, and 8 bases had no gene match. This CDR3 has 15 residues. The CDR3 region is CATRTTGDSSYEQYF. The CDR3, as DNA: TGTGCCACCAGAACTACAGGGGATTCCTCCTACGAGCAGTACTTC.

The chain is built from TRBV25-1 and TRBJ1-1; 10 bases align to TRBD1. Germline V gives CDR1 MGHDK, CDR2 SYGVNS. The CDR3 runs 14 residues. J lost 2 bases, V lost 6 bases, and 3 bases had no gene match. The CDR3 DNA sequence: TGTGCCAGCAGCTGGGACAGGGGTAACACTGAAGCTTTCTTT. Amino acid sequence: CASSWDRGNTEAFF.

The CDR3 is CASGQHYEQYF. Here the CDR3 DNA reads TGTGCCAGCGGACAGCACTACGAGCAGTACTTC. The V call is TRBV27, the J call TRBJ2-7, with D tentatively TRBD1 (6 bases). Germline V CDR1 and CDR2: MNHEY, SMNVEV (reference sequence). This CDR3 contains 11 residues. With 8 bases removed from V and 3 bases from J, the gap between germline ends came to 8 bases.

This clone was detected only once. The chain carries TRBV14 and TRBJ2-3; D possibly corresponds to TRBD2 (6 bases). V shed 0 bases and J shed 4 bases, with 14 bases lying between them. The CDR3 runs 16 residues. CDR1 is SGHDN, CDR2 FVKESK, per germline. CDR3 protein: CASSQDPGGRSDTQYF. For the CDR3, the DNA is TGTGCCAGCAGCCAAGATCCCGGGGGAAGGTCAGATACGCAGTATTTT. The variable domain in full, completed from reference TRBV14 and TRBJ2-3, reads EAGVTQFPSHSVIEKGQTVTLRCDPISGHDNLYWYRRVMGKEIKFLLHFVKESKQDESGMPNNRFLAERTGGTYSTLKVQPAELEDSGVYFCASSQDPGGRSDTQYFGPGTRLTVL.

The rearrangement links TRBV6-5 to TRBJ2-3; weak D call: TRBD2 (5 bases). V was shortened by 8 bases and J by 8 bases, with 17 bases between the two germline ends. Germline CDR1 is MNHEY and CDR2 is SVGAGI. This CDR3 has 13 residues. CDR3 nucleotide sequence: TGTGCCAGCCGTGACACCTCCACTAGTACGCAGTATTTT. This encodes CASRDTSTSTQYF.

The chain uses TRBV7-8 and TRBJ1-1; D is undetermined. CDR3 length: 15 amino acids. In germline, CDR1 is SGHVS, CDR2 FQNEAQ. Trimming removed 7 bases at V and 0 bases at J, with 15 bases between. The CDR3 is CASTVDAGMNTEAFF. For the CDR3, the DNA is TGTGCCAGCACGGTGGACGCGGGGATGAACACTGAAGCTTTCTTT. The variable domain in full, with the rest retrieved from reference TRBV7-8 and TRBJ1-1, is GAGVSQSPRYKVAKRGQDVALRCDPISGHVSLFWYQQALGQGPEFLTYFQNEAQLDKSGLPSDRFFAERPEGSVSTLKIQRTQQEDSAVYLCASTVDAGMNTEAFFGQGTRLTVV.

The chain is built from TRBV19 and TRBJ1-2; D unresolved. Germline CDR1 is LNHDA and CDR2 is SQIVND (reference sequence). The CDR3 runs to 15 residues. V lost 4 bases, J lost 3 bases, and 15 bases lay in between. This CDR3 is CASSKEAPTYYGYTF. The CDR3 DNA sequence: TGTGCCAGTAGTAAGGAGGCTCCTACTTACTATGGCTACACCTTC.

In this sample, this clone turned up a few times. The chain recombines TRBV6-5 with TRBJ2-1, with TRBD2 matching 8 bases. Trimming at V came to 2 bases and at J to 10 bases, leaving 7 bases not matched to a gene. This CDR3 region has 14 residues. In germline, CDR1 is MNHEY, CDR2 SVGAGI. CDR3 loop: CASSYGGLVQEQFF. The CDR3 nucleotides read TGTGCCAGCAGTTACGGGGGACTAGTTCAGGAGCAGTTCTTC.

The rearrangement joins TRBV6-1 to TRBJ1-2, with 11 bases lining up with TRBD1. From germline, CDR1 is MNHNS and CDR2 SASEGT. V lost 7 bases to trimming and J lost 2 bases; unmatched junction nucleotides: 6. The CDR3 covers 15 residues. The CDR3 region is CASNPGTGGNYGYTF. CDR3 coding DNA: TGTGCCAGCAACCCCGGGACAGGGGGGAACTATGGCTACACCTTC.

This chain links TRBV28 with TRBJ2-5, with D perhaps matching TRBD2 (7 bases). CDR1 and CDR2 (germline): MDHEN, SYDVKM. The CDR3 is 13 amino acids. V dropped 6 bases and J dropped 4 bases, with 12 bases sitting between them. CDR3 DNA sequence: TGTGCCAGCAGAGGAGGGGGGGGAGAGACCCAGTACTTC. Translated: CASRGGGGETQYF.

V and J are TRBV2 and TRBJ2-7; D perhaps matches TRBD2 (7 bases). Trimming took 7 bases from V and 7 from J, leaving 14 bases between them. Germline CDR1 is SNHLY and CDR2 is FYNNEI. This CDR3 is built from 12 residues. CDR3 loop: CASKGGRSEQYF. The CDR3 region has the DNA TGTGCCAGCAAGGGGGGGAGAAGTGAGCAGTACTTC.

This chain uses TRBV6-6 with TRBJ1-2; 9 bases align to TRBD1. The CDR3 totals 13 residues. J gave up 7 bases and V 7 bases, and 7 bases lay outside the gene matches. Germline CDR1 and CDR2: MNHNY and SVGAGI (reference sequence). CDR3 sequence reads: CASTGQGVTGYTF. CDR3 nucleotides: TGTGCCAGCACGGGACAGGGAGTCACTGGCTACACCTTC.

This sequence joins TRBV30 and TRBJ2-7; maybe TRBD2 (6 bases). V lost 7 bases and J lost 7, with 26 bases in between. The CDR3 covers 15 residues. From germline, CDR1 is GTSNPN and CDR2 SVGIG (reference sequence). The CDR3 loop reads CALLRLVKNSGEQYF. The CDR3 DNA reads TGTGCCTTATTGCGACTAGTTAAGAACTCTGGAGAGCAGTACTTC.

This clone was detected only a few times. This chain joins TRBV28 and TRBJ1-2; D is undetermined. This CDR3 region has 14 residues. Trimming pared 2 bases from V and 5 bases from J, leaving 12 bases between. Germline CDR1 and CDR2: MDHEN and SYDVKM. The CDR3 reads CASSLAFTGYGYTF. The CDR3 DNA sequence: TGTGCCAGCAGTTTAGCCTTTACCGGGTATGGCTACACCTTC.

This clone showed up just a few times. The CDR3 DNA sequence: TGTGCCAGCAGCTCTAGTGGGGGACAGGGGAGTGGCACCGGGGAGCTGTTTTTT. Translating it yields CASSSSGGQGSGTGELFF. The V and J genes are TRBV7-9 and TRBJ2-2, with 10 bases that match TRBD1. Germline loops: CDR1 SEHNR, CDR2 FQNEAQ (reference sequence). The ends lost 4 bases at V and 4 bases at J; junction bases unmatched: 12. The CDR3 runs to 18 residues.

This clone appeared once. V gene TRBV2 combines with J gene TRBJ2-2; maybe TRBD1 (5 bases). V gave up 6 bases and J gave up 6 bases, with 17 bases separating them. CDR1 is SNHLY, CDR2 FYNNEI, per germline. This CDR3 region has 15 residues. CDR3 protein: CASRPWGRPAGELFF. The CDR3 bases are TGTGCCAGCAGACCCTGGGGCCGCCCGGCCGGGGAGCTGTTTTTT.

The V and J genes are TRBV19 and TRBJ2-7; TRBD1 aligns across 8 bases. Germline CDR1 is LNHDA and CDR2 is SQIVND (reference sequence). V gave up 5 bases and J gave up 5 bases; unmatched junction bases: 11. The CDR3 sequence is 15 residues long. The CDR3 region is CASSVKGTGSDEQYF. CDR3 coding DNA: TGTGCCAGTAGTGTAAAGGGGACAGGCAGCGACGAGCAGTACTTC.

This chain uses TRBV18 with TRBJ2-7; TRBD2 matches 11 bases. This CDR3 has 16 residues. The germline V gene has CDR1 KGHSH and CDR2 LQKENI. V lost 6 bases to trimming and J lost 1 base; unmatched junction nucleotides: 8. The CDR3 nucleotides read TGTGCCAGCTCCCCCCCGGGACTAGCGGTGTCCTACGAGCAGTACTTC. Amino acids: CASSPPGLAVSYEQYF.